These T cell receptor beta chains were read from a single sample in a study of cytomegalovirus exposure and HLA in healthy donors. Profiling relied on immunoSEQ multiplex PCR, and the TCRdb table lists in-frame clones only, not all of them. The table shows about 150,000 clones, with roughly 80% occurring only once. Sequenced: PBMCs. These receptors came from a young man in good health and CMV-seropositive. Both conserved end residues are part of each CDR3. D genes are given only for firm matches. Clone size is stated in some rows and not others, as once, few, many or a class when expanded.

J,size,V,D,CDR3,DNA
TRBJ1-5,NA,TRBV6-6,TRBD1,CASHPGGDQPQHF,TGTGCCAGCCACCCAGGGGGCGATCAGCCCCAGCATTTT
TRBJ2-7,NA,TRBV30,TRBD1,CAWDRGPEQYF,TGTGCCTGGGACAGGGGGCCCGAGCAGTACTTC
TRBJ1-1,NA,TRBV7-2,NA,CASTQEGGREAFF,TGTGCCAGCACCCAAGAGGGGGGGAGGGAAGCTTTCTTT
TRBJ2-1,NA,TRBV5-4,NA,CASTNRGEQFF,TGTGCCAGCACCAATAGGGGTGAGCAGTTCTTC
TRBJ1-1,once,TRBV11-3,NA,CASSLSTGANTEAFF,TGTGCCAGCAGCTTAAGTACGGGTGCGAACACTGAAGCTTTCTTT
TRBJ2-5,NA,TRBV2,TRBD2,CASSARVAGQETQYF,TGTGCCAGCAGTGCTCGGGTAGCGGGGCAAGAGACCCAGTACTTC
TRBJ1-3,NA,TRBV7-9,NA,CASSSARGYSGNTIYF,TGTGCCAGCAGCTCGGCACGGGGGTACTCTGGAAACACCATATATTTT
TRBJ1-3,NA,TRBV7-8,NA,CASSLKSLTTRQSITGNTIYF,TGTGCCAGCAGCTTAAAAAGCCTGACGACTAGACAGTCAATTACTGGAAACACCATATATTTT
TRBJ1-5,NA,TRBV6-5,TRBD1,CASRQGAGQPQHF,TGTGCCAGCAGGCAGGGGGCGGGTCAGCCCCAGCATTTT
TRBJ2-2,NA,TRBV7-6,TRBD2,CASRQTSGGPFRDTGELFF,TGTGCCAGCAGGCAGACTAGCGGGGGGCCCTTCCGGGACACCGGGGAGCTGTTTTTT
TRBJ1-1,few,TRBV11-2,TRBD1,CASSGTGDLTEAFF,TGTGCCAGCAGCGGAACAGGGGACTTGACTGAAGCTTTCTTT
TRBJ2-5,NA,TRBV6-5,TRBD2,CASSYAGGETQYF,TGTGCCAGCAGTTACGCGGGAGGGGAGACCCAGTACTTC
TRBJ1-3,NA,TRBV4-1,NA,CASSHQSGQLGNTIYF,TGCGCCAGCAGCCATCAATCAGGGCAACTCGGAAACACCATATATTTT
TRBJ2-5,NA,TRBV6-5,NA,CAPPKGGCGETQYF,TGTGCCCCCCCCAAAGGGGGATGCGGAGAGACCCAGTACTTC
TRBJ1-2,NA,TRBV5-1,NA,CASSLLTDRGYTF,TGCGCCAGCAGCCTCCTAACCGATCGAGGCTACACCTTC
TRBJ2-3,NA,TRBV5-1,TRBD2,CASTETSGRGTDTQYF,TGCGCCAGCACTGAAACTAGCGGGAGGGGCACAGATACGCAGTATTTT
TRBJ2-2,NA,TRBV4-2,NA,CASSLPGGGGLVGELFF,TGTGCCAGCAGCCTCCCCGGGGGCGGGGGATTGGTCGGGGAGCTGTTTTTT
TRBJ2-5,NA,TRBV7-6,TRBD2,CASSLAGGGAQETQYF,TGTGCCAGCAGCTTAGCTGGCGGGGGGGCCCAAGAGACCCAGTACTTC
TRBJ2-6,NA,TRBV10-1,NA,CASAPQTSGANVLTF,TGCGCCAGCGCCCCACAGACCTCTGGGGCCAACGTCCTGACTTTC
TRBJ2-2,NA,TRBV10-2,TRBD1,CASSPPGGRSGELFF,TGCGCCAGCAGCCCTCCAGGGGGCAGGAGCGGGGAGCTGTTTTTT
TRBJ1-1,NA,TRBV28,TRBD1,CASSSPGTGMNTEAFF,TGTGCCAGCAGTTCACCCGGGACAGGGATGAACACTGAAGCTTTCTTT
TRBJ2-1,NA,TRBV19,NA,CASSIGRGDEQFF,TGTGCCAGTAGTATTGGCAGGGGGGATGAGCAGTTCTTC
TRBJ1-1,NA,TRBV10-1,TRBD1,CASSGNRGTEAFF,TGCGCCAGCAGTGGCAACAGGGGCACTGAAGCTTTCTTT
TRBJ2-6,NA,TRBV10-3,NA,CAISESGIWAGANVLTF,TGTGCCATCAGTGAATCAGGGATTTGGGCTGGGGCCAACGTCCTGACTTTC
TRBJ2-1,NA,TRBV11-3,TRBD1,CASSPRQGTGNEQFF,TGTGCCAGCAGCCCTAGACAGGGAACGGGTAATGAGCAGTTCTTC
TRBJ1-1,NA,TRBV1,NA,CTSSQALRGTEAFF,TGCACCAGCAGCCAAGCCCTCAGGGGGACTGAAGCTTTCTTT
TRBJ1-6,NA,TRBV11-3,NA,CASSLELGSSPLHF,TGTGCCAGCAGCTTAGAGTTGGGGAGTTCACCCCTCCACTTT
TRBJ2-7,NA,TRBV11-3,NA,CASSRGTAIYEQYF,TGTGCCAGCAGCCGCGGGACGGCGATCTACGAGCAGTACTTC
TRBJ2-1,NA,TRBV2,NA,CAGGLRLGSSYNEQFF,TGTGCCGGGGGACTTAGATTAGGGAGCTCCTACAATGAGCAGTTCTTC
TRBJ2-1,NA,TRBV7-2,TRBD2,CASSLALAGFGVNEQFF,TGTGCCAGCAGCTTAGCACTAGCGGGGTTCGGGGTCAATGAGCAGTTCTTC
TRBJ1-2,NA,TRBV4-1,TRBD1,CASSHSGTGVAGYGYTF,TGCGCCAGCAGCCATTCCGGGACAGGGGTGGCGGGCTATGGCTACACCTTC
TRBJ1-5,once,TRBV2,NA,CATAEGSSNQPQHF,TGTGCCACAGCCGAGGGCAGCAGCAATCAGCCCCAGCATTTT
TRBJ2-5,NA,TRBV9,TRBD2,CASSVGPAGGRRFGETQYF,TGTGCCAGCAGCGTAGGCCCAGCGGGGGGGCGCCGTTTTGGGGAGACCCAGTACTTC
TRBJ2-2,NA,TRBV4-3,TRBD2,CASSLRTSDTGELFF,TGCGCCAGCAGCCTAAGGACTAGCGACACCGGGGAGCTGTTTTTT
TRBJ1-6,few,TRBV6-5,NA,CASSYSGGRRSPLHF,TGTGCCAGCAGTTACTCGGGGGGGCGGAGATCACCCCTCCACTTT
TRBJ1-1,NA,TRBV10-1,NA,CARHLANTEAFF,TGCGCCCGCCACCTGGCGAACACTGAAGCTTTCTTT
TRBJ2-1,NA,TRBV5-1,TRBD1,CASSPGQGHDEQFF,TGCGCCAGCAGCCCTGGACAGGGTCACGATGAGCAGTTCTTC
TRBJ2-7,once,TRBV30,TRBD1,CAFTDRAREQYF,TGTGCCTTCACGGACAGGGCCCGGGAGCAGTACTTC
TRBJ2-3,NA,TRBV19,TRBD1,CASSRSGGTGRSDTQYF,TGTGCCAGTAGCCGCTCCGGAGGGACAGGGCGGTCAGATACGCAGTATTTT
TRBJ2-3,NA,TRBV28,TRBD2,CASSPHSGGGTDTQYF,TGTGCCAGCAGTCCACATAGCGGGGGAGGGACAGATACGCAGTATTTT
TRBJ1-6,NA,TRBV9,NA,CASSPGGRGWSPLHF,TGTGCCAGCAGCCCGGGGGGGAGAGGGTGGTCACCCCTCCACTTT
TRBJ2-3,NA,TRBV6-5,TRBD2,CASSSRGATDTQYF,TGTGCCAGCAGTTCGCGGGGGGCCACAGATACGCAGTATTTT
TRBJ2-7,NA,TRBV9,TRBD2,CASSVGLAEGYEQYF,TGTGCCAGCAGCGTAGGGCTAGCGGAAGGCTACGAGCAGTACTTC
TRBJ2-7,NA,TRBV7-2,NA,CASSLGLARGEQYF,TGTGCCAGCAGCTTAGGCCTAGCTCGGGGCGAGCAGTACTTC
TRBJ1-5,NA,TRBV27,NA,CASRQGSNQPQHF,TGTGCCAGCAGGCAGGGTAGCAATCAGCCCCAGCATTTT
TRBJ2-5,NA,TRBV10-3,TRBD1,CAISVSGGGETQYF,TGTGCCATCAGTGTATCAGGGGGCGGAGAGACCCAGTACTTC
TRBJ1-2,NA,TRBV29-1,NA,CSAGRGDRYGYTF,TGCAGCGCAGGGAGGGGCGATCGCTATGGCTACACCTTC
TRBJ2-7,few,TRBV11-2,TRBD2,CASSLVGVLAGPSGEQYF,TGTGCCAGCAGCTTAGTGGGTGTGCTAGCGGGACCCTCGGGCGAGCAGTACTTC
TRBJ2-7,NA,TRBV4-3,TRBD1,CASSQDRTGGGYEQYF,TGCGCCAGCAGCCAAGATCGTACAGGGGGCGGCTACGAGCAGTACTTC
TRBJ1-5,NA,TRBV6-1,TRBD1,CASSGGQGGRPQHF,TGTGCCAGCAGTGGGGGACAGGGGGGAAGGCCCCAGCATTTT
TRBJ1-1,NA,TRBV6-6,NA,CASSYQGSNTEAFF,TGTGCCAGCAGTTATCAGGGTTCGAACACTGAAGCTTTCTTT
TRBJ1-1,NA,TRBV5-1,NA,CASSYRVGDTEAFF,TGCGCCAGCAGCTACAGGGTAGGCGACACTGAAGCTTTCTTT
TRBJ2-7,NA,TRBV15,TRBD1,CATSTYLTGAIEQYF,TGTGCCACCAGCACTTACCTTACAGGGGCTATCGAGCAGTACTTC
TRBJ1-1,NA,TRBV4-2,NA,CASSQVIFRGLKTEAFF,TGTGCCAGCAGCCAAGTAATTTTTAGGGGATTGAAGACTGAAGCTTTCTTT
TRBJ2-6,NA,TRBV27,NA,CASSYRRGGANVLTF,TGTGCCAGCAGTTATCGACGGGGTGGGGCCAACGTCCTGACTTTC
TRBJ1-1,few,TRBV4-3,NA,CASSQGRVNTEAFF,TGCGCCAGCAGCCAAGGGCGGGTGAACACTGAAGCTTTCTTT
TRBJ2-5,NA,TRBV14,NA,CASSPERPWGETQYF,TGTGCCAGCAGCCCTGAGCGGCCGTGGGGAGAGACCCAGTACTTC